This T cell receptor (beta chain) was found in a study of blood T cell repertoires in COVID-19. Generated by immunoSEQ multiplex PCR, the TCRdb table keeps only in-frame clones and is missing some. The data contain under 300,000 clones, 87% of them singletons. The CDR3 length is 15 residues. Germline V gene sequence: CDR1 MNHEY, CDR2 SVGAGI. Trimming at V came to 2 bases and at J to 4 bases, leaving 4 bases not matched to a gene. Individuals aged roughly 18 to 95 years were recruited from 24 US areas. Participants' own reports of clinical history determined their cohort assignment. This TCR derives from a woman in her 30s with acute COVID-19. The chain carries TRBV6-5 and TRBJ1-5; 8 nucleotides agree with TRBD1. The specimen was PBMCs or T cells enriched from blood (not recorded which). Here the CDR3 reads CASSYDGTGNQPQHF. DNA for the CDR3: TGTGCCAGCAGTTACGACGGGACAGGAAATCAGCCCCAGCATTTT.